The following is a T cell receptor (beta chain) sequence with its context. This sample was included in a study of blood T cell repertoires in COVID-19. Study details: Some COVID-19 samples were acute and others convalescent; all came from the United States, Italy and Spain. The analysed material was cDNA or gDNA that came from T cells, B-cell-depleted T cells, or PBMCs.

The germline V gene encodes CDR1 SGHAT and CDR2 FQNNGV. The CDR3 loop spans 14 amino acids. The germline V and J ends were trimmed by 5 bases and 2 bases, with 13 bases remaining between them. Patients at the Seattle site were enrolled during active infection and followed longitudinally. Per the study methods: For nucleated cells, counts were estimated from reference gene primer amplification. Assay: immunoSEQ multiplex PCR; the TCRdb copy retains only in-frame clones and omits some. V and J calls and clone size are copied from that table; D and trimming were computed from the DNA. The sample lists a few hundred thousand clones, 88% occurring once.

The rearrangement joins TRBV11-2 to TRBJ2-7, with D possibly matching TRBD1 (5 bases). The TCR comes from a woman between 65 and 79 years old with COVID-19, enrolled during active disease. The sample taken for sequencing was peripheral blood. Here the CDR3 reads CASSLQGKAYEQYF. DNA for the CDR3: TGTGCCAGCAGCCTCCAGGGTAAGGCCTACGAGCAGTACTTC.